Listed here are 4 T cell receptor beta chains from one sample, sequenced in a study of a mutant IDH1 vaccine in newly diagnosed glioma (dated by TCRdb to the early 2020s). No cognate antigen is known for these TCRs. The sample's time point label, in plain terms: week 11, during vaccination. Each vaccine dose was 300 ug of a 20-mer mutant IDH1 peptide in Montanide, given subcutaneously with topical imiquimod. Library prep was done by the immunoSEQ multiplex PCR assay. TCRdb mirrors the immuneACCESS table, restricted to in-frame sequences. Some clones are absent from its copies; in checked studies, under half trace to an unresolved V gene, and the reason for the others is unknown. The sample table records some 120,000 clones; roughly 77% of these occur just once. In total, the top ten clones hold less than 7% of the sample. This sample comprised PBMCs, obtained from a glioma patient whose treatment included an IDH1 peptide vaccine. The receptor source for this set is a middle-aged man with glioma.

The gene calls are TRBV2 and TRBJ2-5, with 7 nucleotides matching TRBD1. The germline V gene encodes CDR1 SNHLY and CDR2 FYNNEI. V lost 6 bases and J lost 2; bases outside the gene matches: 3. The CDR3 runs 13 residues. The chain's CDR3 is CASRRQGQETQYF. DNA for the CDR3: TGTGCCAGCAGGCGACAGGGTCAAGAGACCCAGTACTTC.

The V and J genes are TRBV4-2 and TRBJ2-7; 7 bases are shared with TRBD2. CDR3 length: 16 residues. Germline CDR1 reads LGHNA; CDR2 reads YNFKEQ. V lost 2 bases to trimming and J lost 1 base; unmatched junction nucleotides: 8. The CDR3 loop is CASSQPNSGRSYEQYF. In nucleotides, the CDR3 is TGTGCCAGCAGCCAACCAAATAGCGGGCGGTCCTACGAGCAGTACTTC.

V and J are TRBV7-2 and TRBJ1-2; D is undetermined. Germline V gives CDR1 SGHTA, CDR2 FQGNSA. The CDR3 spans 16 residues. V lost 0 bases, J lost 4 bases, and 15 bases lay in between. CDR3 DNA: TGTGCCAGCAGCTTAGCGTTTACTGGGCAACTCTATGGCTACACCTTC. Its translation: CASSLAFTGQLYGYTF.

The V call is TRBV15, the J call TRBJ1-2; 9 bases fit TRBD1. CDR1 is LNHNV and CDR2 is YYDKDF in the germline V gene (reference sequence). After removal of 0 bases from V and 6 bases from J, the junction contained 5 bases not matched to a gene. The CDR3 is 15 residues long. CDR3 in amino acids: CATSRDLTGGDGYTF. CDR3 DNA sequence: TGTGCCACCAGCAGAGATTTGACAGGGGGTGATGGCTACACCTTC. Looking up the rest from reference TRBV15 and TRBJ1-2 gives the full variable domain: DAMVIQNPRYQVTQFGKPVTLSCSQTLNHNVMYWYQQKSSQAPKLLFHYYDKDFNNEADTPDNFQSRRPNTSFCFLDIRSPGLGDTAMYLCATSRDLTGGDGYTFGSGTRLTVV.